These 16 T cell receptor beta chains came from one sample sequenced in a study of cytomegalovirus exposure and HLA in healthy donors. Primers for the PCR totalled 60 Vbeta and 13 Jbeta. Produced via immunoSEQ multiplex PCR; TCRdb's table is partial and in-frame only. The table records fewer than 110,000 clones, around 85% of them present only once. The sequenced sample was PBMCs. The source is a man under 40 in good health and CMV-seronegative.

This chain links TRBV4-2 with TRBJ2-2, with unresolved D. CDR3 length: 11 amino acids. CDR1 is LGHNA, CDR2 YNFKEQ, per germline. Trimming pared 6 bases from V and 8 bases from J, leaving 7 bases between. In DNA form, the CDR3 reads TGTGCCAGCAGGTTTATGGGGGAGCTGTTTTTT. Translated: CASRFMGELFF.

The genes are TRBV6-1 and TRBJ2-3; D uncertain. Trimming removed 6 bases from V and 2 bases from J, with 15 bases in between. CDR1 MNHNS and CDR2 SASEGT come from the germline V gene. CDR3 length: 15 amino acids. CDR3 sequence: CASSESSFNTDTQYF. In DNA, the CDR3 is TGTGCCAGCAGCGAGAGTAGCTTCAACACAGATACGCAGTATTTT.

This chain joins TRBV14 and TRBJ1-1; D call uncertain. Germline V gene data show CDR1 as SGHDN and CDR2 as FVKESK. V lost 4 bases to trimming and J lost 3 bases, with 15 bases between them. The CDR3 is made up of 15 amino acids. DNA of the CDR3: TGTGCCAGCAGCCCCGGGATTCCTAGAGACACTGAAGCTTTCTTT. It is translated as CASSPGIPRDTEAFF.

The CDR3 DNA follows: TGTGCCTGGAGTGAGAGAGCGGATCCAGATACGCAGTATTTT. Translated: CAWSERADPDTQYF. The genes are TRBV30 and TRBJ2-3; D is possibly TRBD2 (5 bases). The V gene's germline CDR1 is GTSNPN and CDR2 SVGIG (reference sequence). CDR3 length: 14 amino acids. The V end lost 1 base, the J end lost 4 bases, and 12 bases lay between the germline ends.

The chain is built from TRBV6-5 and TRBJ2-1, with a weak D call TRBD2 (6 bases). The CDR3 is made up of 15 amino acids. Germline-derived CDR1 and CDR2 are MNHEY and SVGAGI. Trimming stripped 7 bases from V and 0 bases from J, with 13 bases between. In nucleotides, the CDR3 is TGTGCCAGCACCCCGGCGGGGAGCTCCTACAATGAGCAGTTCTTC. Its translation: CASTPAGSSYNEQFF.

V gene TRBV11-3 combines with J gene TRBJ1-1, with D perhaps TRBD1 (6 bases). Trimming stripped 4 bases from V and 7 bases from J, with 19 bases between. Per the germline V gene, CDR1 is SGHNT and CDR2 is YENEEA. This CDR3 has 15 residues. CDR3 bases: TGTGCCAGCAGCTCCGAGACAGGACCTCCTGGTGAAGCTTTCTTT. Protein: CASSSETGPPGEAFF. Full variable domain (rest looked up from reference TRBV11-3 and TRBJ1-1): EAGVVQSPRYKIIEKKQPVAFWCNPISGHNTLYWYLQNLGQGPELLIRYENEEAVDDSQLPKDRFSAERLKGVDSTLKIQPAELGDSAVYLCASSSETGPPGEAFFGQGTRLTVV.

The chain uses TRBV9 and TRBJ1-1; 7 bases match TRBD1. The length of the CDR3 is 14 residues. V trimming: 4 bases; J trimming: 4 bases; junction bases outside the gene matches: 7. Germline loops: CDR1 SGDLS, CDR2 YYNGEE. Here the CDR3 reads CASSQMTGRTEAFF. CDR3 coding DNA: TGTGCCAGCAGCCAAATGACAGGGCGCACTGAAGCTTTCTTT.

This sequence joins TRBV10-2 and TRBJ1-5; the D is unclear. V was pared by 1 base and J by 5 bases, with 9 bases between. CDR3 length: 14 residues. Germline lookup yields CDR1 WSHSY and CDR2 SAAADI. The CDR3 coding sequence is TGCGCCAGCAGTGAGTGGAGGTGGGATCAGCCCCAGCATTTT. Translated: CASSEWRWDQPQHF.

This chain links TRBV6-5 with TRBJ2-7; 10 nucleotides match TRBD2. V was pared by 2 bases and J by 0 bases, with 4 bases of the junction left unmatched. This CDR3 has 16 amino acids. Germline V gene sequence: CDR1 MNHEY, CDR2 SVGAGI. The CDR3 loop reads CASSYPAGGPSYEQYF. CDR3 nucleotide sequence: TGTGCCAGCAGTTACCCAGCGGGAGGGCCCTCCTACGAGCAGTACTTC.

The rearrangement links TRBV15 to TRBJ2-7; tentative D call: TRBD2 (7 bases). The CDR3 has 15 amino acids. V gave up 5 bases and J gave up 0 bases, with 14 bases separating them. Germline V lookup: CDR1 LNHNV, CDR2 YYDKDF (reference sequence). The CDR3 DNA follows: TGTGCCACCAGCGGGAAGGGGGGGAGCTCCTACGAGCAGTACTTC. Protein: CATSGKGGSSYEQYF.

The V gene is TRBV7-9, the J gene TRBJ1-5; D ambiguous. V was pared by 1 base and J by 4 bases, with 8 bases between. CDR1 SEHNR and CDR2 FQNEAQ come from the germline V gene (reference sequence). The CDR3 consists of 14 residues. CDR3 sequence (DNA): TGTGCCAGCAGCTTAGTAGATGAAAATCAGCCCCAGCATTTT. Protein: CASSLVDENQPQHF.

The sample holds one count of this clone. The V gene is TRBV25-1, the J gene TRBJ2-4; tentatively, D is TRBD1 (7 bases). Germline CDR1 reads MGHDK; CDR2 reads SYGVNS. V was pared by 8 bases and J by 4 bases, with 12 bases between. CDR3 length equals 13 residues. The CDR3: CASGSGGKNIQYF. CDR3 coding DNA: TGTGCCAGCGGTTCAGGGGGGAAAAACATTCAGTACTTC.

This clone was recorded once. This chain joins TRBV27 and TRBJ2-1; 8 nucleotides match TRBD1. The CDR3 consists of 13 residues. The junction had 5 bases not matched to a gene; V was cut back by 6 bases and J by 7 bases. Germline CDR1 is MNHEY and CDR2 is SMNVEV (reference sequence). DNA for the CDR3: TGTGCCAGCAGCCTCAGGGGGCCGAATGAGCAGTTCTTC. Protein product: CASSLRGPNEQFF.

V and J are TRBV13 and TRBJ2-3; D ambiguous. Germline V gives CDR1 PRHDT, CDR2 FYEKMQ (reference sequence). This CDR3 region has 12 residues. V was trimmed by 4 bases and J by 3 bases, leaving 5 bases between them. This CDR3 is CASSYQTDTQYF. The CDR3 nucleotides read TGTGCCAGCAGCTATCAAACAGATACGCAGTATTTT.

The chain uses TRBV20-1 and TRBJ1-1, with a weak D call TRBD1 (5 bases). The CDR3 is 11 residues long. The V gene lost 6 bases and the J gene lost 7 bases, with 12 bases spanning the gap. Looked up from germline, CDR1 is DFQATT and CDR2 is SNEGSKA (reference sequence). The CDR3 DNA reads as TGCAGTGCCACACCGGGACTTGAAGCTTTCTTT. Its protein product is CSATPGLEAFF.

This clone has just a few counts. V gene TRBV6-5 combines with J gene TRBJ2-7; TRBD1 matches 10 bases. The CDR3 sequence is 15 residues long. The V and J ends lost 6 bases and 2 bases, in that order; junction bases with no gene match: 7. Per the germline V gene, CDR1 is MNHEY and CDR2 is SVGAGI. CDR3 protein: CASRRGQGRTYEQYF. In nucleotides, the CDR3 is TGTGCCAGCAGACGGGGACAGGGGAGAACCTACGAGCAGTACTTC.